The source of this T cell receptor beta chain is a study of blood T cell repertoires in COVID-19. About the research overall: PBMCs, B-cell-depleted T cells, or T cells were the source of the cDNA or gDNA that made up the material.

Clones were sequenced by immunoSEQ multiplex PCR, and TCRdb holds only the in-frame ones, with some missing. The data contain 84,000 or so clones, around nine tenths of them singletons. Trimming took 5 bases from V and 1 from J, leaving 9 bases between them. This CDR3 is 13 amino acids long. CDR1 and CDR2 from the germline V gene are SGDLS and YYNGEE. The sequenced sample consisted of peripheral blood. This receptor was identified in a man aged 55 to 70 with acute or convalescent COVID-19. This rearrangement joins TRBV9 to TRBJ2-5; D is possibly TRBD1 (6 bases). This chain's CDR3 is CASSQGSQETQYF. CDR3 nucleotide sequence: TGTGCCAGCAGTCAGGGGTCCCAAGAGACCCAGTACTTC.